This paragraph covers one T cell receptor beta chain sequence. Antigen specificity is unknown. The sample belongs to a study of immune evolution from preneoplasia to lung adenocarcinoma. Study overall: HLA loss of heterozygosity: about 7% AIS, around 16% MIA, about 32% ADC, none AAH. Study-level results: Compared with EGFR-mutant or double wild-type lesions, KRAS-mutant nodules were more clonal. Later-stage lesions seemingly showed higher T cell density and diversity than normal lung.

TCRdb's table, derived via immunoSEQ multiplex PCR, lists solely in-frame clones and lacks some. The sample shows 11,000 to 15,000 clones, approximately 80% of them seen only once. V lost 6 bases, J lost 4 bases, and 6 bases stayed unmatched. Germline CDR1 is MNHNS and CDR2 is SASEGT. CDR3 length equals 15 residues. H&E slides confirmed each diagnosis, reviewed by two pathologists independently. J is TRBJ2-7 and V is TRBV6-1; 13 positions match TRBD2. The receptor comes from a person between 70 and 80 years old with lung adenocarcinoma. The sequencing input was FFPE minimally invasive lung adenocarcinoma tissue. CDR3 sequence reads: CASRSGTSGIYEQYF. The CDR3 DNA is TGTGCCAGCAGGTCCGGGACTAGCGGGATTTACGAGCAGTACTTC.